The present entry profiles one T cell receptor (beta chain) with its context. Its antigen remains unidentified. No much larger clonotype is one base removed from it; base qualities were not supplied. These data belong to a study of OX40 agonist ivuxolimab in advanced cancers. Broadly, across the study: Ivuxolimab was a fully human IgG2 agonistic monoclonal antibody targeting the costimulatory receptor OX40 (CD134). Prior anti-PD-1, anti-PD-L1 or anti-CTLA-4 therapy was permitted, and approximately 39% of dose-escalation patients had received checkpoint inhibitors. The paper describes the monotherapy dose-escalation part (N of about 55 patients) of the phase I trial of ivuxolimab. Partial responses occurred in three dose-escalation patients, of whom one had hepatocellular carcinoma and two had cutaneous melanoma. Peripheral TCRbeta sequencing was intended to test whether TCR sequence diversity was altered and clonal T-cell expansion was caused by ivuxolimab. Among the 50 to 55 dose-escalation patients, about 19 had hepatocellular carcinoma, approximately 15 melanoma, 9 renal cell carcinoma and 9 head and neck cancer. In the dose-escalation cohort, 82.7% of patients were male, and the mean age was 60 years with a range of roughly 20 to 79. Intravenous ivuxolimab was administered to patients every 2 weeks at six dose levels: 0.01, 0.1, 0.3, 1.5, 3 and 10 mg/kg.

Patients with a history of autoimmune disease or receiving systemic immunosuppression were excluded from the trial. Peripheral blood for TCR sequencing was drawn from every dose cohort at baseline, at cycle 4 day 1 and at cycle 7 day 1. Samples came from an open-label, multicenter, first-in-human phase I dose-escalation trial of ivuxolimab. The trial enrolled adults with locally advanced or metastatic head and neck squamous cell, hepatocellular, melanoma or renal cell carcinoma. Before TCR sequencing, CD4+ and CD8+ T cells were separately sorted from peripheral blood. For sequencing of the TCRbeta CDR3 region, genomic DNA was extracted from the sorted cells. TCRbeta CDR3 regions were sequenced using the immunoSEQ Assay. This is the immuneACCESS table as TCRdb keeps it, with only in-frame sequences that have V and J called. A part of the clones is gone; compared with another copy, unresolved V genes explain less than half, and the rest is unexplained. The sample table lists around 34,000 clones, nearly 90% of them with a count of one. The ten largest make up roughly 40% of the sample.

Broad study findings and their caveats: At doses of 0.1 to 3.0 mg/kg, clonal expansion of both CD4+ and CD8+ blood T cells was observed from baseline to week 6. The antigen specificity of the clonally expanded peripheral T cells was not determined. Low levels of normalized T-cell clonal expansion were also seen in some patients who did not respond. After ivuxolimab, expanded clones were on average more numerous among CD8+ T cells than among CD4+ T cells. In partial responders in the 0.1-3.0 mg/kg groups, normalized peripheral clonal expansion was found to be among the lowest, especially among CD8+ T cells.

The sequence was collected from an adult with an advanced solid tumor such as melanoma, head and neck, liver or kidney cancer. This specimen was CD4+ or CD8+ T cells sorted from blood, taken in a trial of the OX40 agonist ivuxolimab.

The nucleotides read TGTGCCAGCAGCGTAGAGCGCGGGGGGGTCGAGCAGTACTTC. Its translation reads: CASSVERGGVEQYF. The chain was built from TRBV9 and TRBJ2-7; 9 bases in between match TRBD2. From a lookup of the germline V gene, CDR1 and CDR2 are SGDLS and YYNGEE. From cysteine to phenylalanine, the CDR3 is 14 amino acids long. The only DNA kept is the CDR3, 42 bases in frame from the first base. Clipping removes 0 bases from V and 6 bases from J, with 4 as the unmatched junction base count.